These 5 T cell receptor beta chains were sequenced from one sample in a study of blood T cell repertoires in COVID-19. Sequencing used immunoSEQ multiplex PCR; TCRdb keeps in-frame clones, though not all of them. The sample consists of 90,000 to 150,000 clones, roughly 89% of them appearing once. The sequenced sample was peripheral blood. The receptors were sampled from a woman aged 45 to 65 with acute or convalescent COVID-19.

This sequence joins TRBV19 and TRBJ2-7, with 11 positions matching TRBD2. CDR1 is LNHDA, CDR2 SQIVND, per germline (reference sequence). This CDR3 spans 16 amino acids. Trimming cost V 5 bases and J 3 bases; bases outside gene matches: 9. The CDR3 spells CASSSPQGLADYEQYF. The CDR3 region has the DNA TGTGCCAGTAGTTCCCCACAGGGACTAGCGGACTACGAGCAGTACTTC.

This chain uses TRBV3-1 (or the pseudogene TRBV3-2) with TRBJ2-1; 12 nucleotides agree with TRBD2. Trimming cost V 4 bases and J 7 bases; bases outside gene matches: 11. Germline V gene sequence: CDR1 LGHDT, CDR2 YNNKEL (reference sequence). The CDR3 covers 17 residues. CDR3 DNA sequence: TGTGCCAGCAGCCCTCCGGGGCTAGCGGGAGGGCCAAATGAGCAGTTCTTC. Amino acid sequence: CASSPPGLAGGPNEQFF.

The chain links TRBV24-1 to TRBJ1-2; 7 bases map to TRBD1. Germline CDR1 and CDR2: KGHDR and SFDVKD. V lost 5 bases to trimming and J lost 5 bases; unmatched junction nucleotides: 10. CDR3 length: 15 residues. The CDR3 sequence is CATSGRTGQLYGYTF. The CDR3 region has the DNA TGTGCCACCAGTGGACGCACGGGACAGCTTTATGGCTACACCTTC.

Details on this clone: Other DNA sequences from this sample encode an identical CDR3 as well. The chain recombines TRBV5-6 with TRBJ2-7; D may be TRBD2 (6 bases). This CDR3 comprises 14 residues. Trimming removed 2 bases from V and 4 bases from J, with 13 bases in between. The germline CDR1 and CDR2 sequences are SGHDT and YYEEEE. For the CDR3, the DNA is TGTGCCAGCAGCTTTGGCGGGACTTCTTACGAGCAGTACTTC. It translates to CASSFGGTSYEQYF.

The chain joins TRBV6-5 to TRBJ1-4, with D perhaps matching TRBD1 (5 bases). Germline assignment: CDR1 MNHEY and CDR2 SVGAGI. Trimming shortened V by 0 bases and J by 6 bases, and 14 bases separated the two germline ends. The CDR3 has 16 amino acids. CDR3 nucleotides: TGTGCCAGCAGTTACTCCGGAATGAAAGGGGATGAAAAACTGTTTTTT. This codes for CASSYSGMKGDEKLFF.